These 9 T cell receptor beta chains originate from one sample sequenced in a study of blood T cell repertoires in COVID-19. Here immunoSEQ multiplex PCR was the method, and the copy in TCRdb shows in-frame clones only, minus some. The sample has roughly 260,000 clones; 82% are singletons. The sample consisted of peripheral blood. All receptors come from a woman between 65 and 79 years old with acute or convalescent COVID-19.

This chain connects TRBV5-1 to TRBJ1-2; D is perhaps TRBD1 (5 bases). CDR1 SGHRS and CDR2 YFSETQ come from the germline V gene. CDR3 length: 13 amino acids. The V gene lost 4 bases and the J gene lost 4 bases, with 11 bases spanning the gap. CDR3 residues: CASSPDTFYGYTF. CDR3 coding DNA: TGCGCCAGCAGCCCGGACACTTTCTATGGCTACACCTTC.

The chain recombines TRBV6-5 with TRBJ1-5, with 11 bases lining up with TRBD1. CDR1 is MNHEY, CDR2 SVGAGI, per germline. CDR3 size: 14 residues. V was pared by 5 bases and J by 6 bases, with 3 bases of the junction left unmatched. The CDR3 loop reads CASSRTGGPQPQHF. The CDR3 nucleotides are TGTGCCAGCAGTCGGACAGGGGGCCCTCAGCCCCAGCATTTT.

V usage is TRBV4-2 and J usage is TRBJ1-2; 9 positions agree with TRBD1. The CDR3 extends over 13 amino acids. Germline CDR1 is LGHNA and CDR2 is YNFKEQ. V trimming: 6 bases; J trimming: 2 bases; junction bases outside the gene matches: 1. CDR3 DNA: TGTGCCAGCAGAGGACAGGGGAACTATGGCTACACCTTC. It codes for CASRGQGNYGYTF.

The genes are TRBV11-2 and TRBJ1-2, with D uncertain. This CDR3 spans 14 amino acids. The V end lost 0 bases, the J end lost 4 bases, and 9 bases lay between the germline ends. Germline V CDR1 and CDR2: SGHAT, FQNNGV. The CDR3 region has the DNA TGTGCCAGCAGCTTAGATAGGTTAGCCTATGGCTACACCTTC. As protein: CASSLDRLAYGYTF.

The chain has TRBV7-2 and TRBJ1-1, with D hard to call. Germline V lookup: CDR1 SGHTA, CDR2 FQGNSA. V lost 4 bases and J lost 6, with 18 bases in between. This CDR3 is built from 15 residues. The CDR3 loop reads CASSSPPGVGSEAFF. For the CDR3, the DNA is TGTGCCAGCAGCTCACCACCCGGGGTGGGGTCTGAAGCTTTCTTT.

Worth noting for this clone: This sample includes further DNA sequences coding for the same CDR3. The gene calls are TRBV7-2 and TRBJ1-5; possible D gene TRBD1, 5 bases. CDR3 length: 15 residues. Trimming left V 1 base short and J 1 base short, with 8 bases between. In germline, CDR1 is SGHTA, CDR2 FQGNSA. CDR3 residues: CASSLEGVSNQPQHF. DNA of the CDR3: TGTGCCAGCAGCTTAGAAGGGGTGAGCAATCAGCCCCAGCATTTT.

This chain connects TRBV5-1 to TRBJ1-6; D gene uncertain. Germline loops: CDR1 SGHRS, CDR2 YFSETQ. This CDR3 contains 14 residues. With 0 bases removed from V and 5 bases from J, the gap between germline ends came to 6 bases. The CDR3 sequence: CASSLGQDNSPLHF. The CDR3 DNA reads TGCGCCAGCAGCTTGGGTCAGGATAATTCACCCCTCCACTTT.

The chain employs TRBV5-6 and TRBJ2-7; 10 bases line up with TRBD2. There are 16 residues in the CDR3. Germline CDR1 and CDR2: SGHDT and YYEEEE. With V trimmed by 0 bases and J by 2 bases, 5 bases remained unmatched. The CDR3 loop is CASSLAGTSATYEQYF. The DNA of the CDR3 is TGTGCCAGCAGCTTGGCAGGGACTAGCGCTACCTACGAGCAGTACTTC.

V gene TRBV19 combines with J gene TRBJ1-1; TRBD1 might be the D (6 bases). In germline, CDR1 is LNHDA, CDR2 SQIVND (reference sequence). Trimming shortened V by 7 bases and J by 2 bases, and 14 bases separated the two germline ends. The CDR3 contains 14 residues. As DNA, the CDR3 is TGTGCCAGTAACGGACAGCCCAGTAACACTGAAGCTTTCTTT. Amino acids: CASNGQPSNTEAFF.